Here is one T cell receptor beta chain with its context. Per germline, CDR1 SGDLS and CDR2 YYNGEE. With 0 bases clipped from V and 6 bases from J, the junction kept 2 bases outside the gene matches. CDR3 length: 15 amino acids. The data were obtained in a study of blood T cell repertoires in COVID-19. The assay was immunoSEQ multiplex PCR, and TCRdb's table has in-frame clones only and misses some. The data contain roughly 250,000 clones, around 88% of them singletons. Recruitment covered some 25 US areas and drew participants whose ages spanned about 18 to 95 years. Clinical history reported by participants formed the basis on which cohorts were assigned.

The sample comprised PBMCs or T cells enriched from blood (not recorded which). The source of this sequence is a woman aged 40 to 55 with acute COVID-19. The chain recombines TRBV9 with TRBJ2-3; 12 bases fit TRBD2. The CDR3 sequence is CASSVASGRDDTQYF. CDR3 nucleotide sequence: TGTGCCAGCAGCGTAGCTAGCGGGAGGGACGATACGCAGTATTTT.